These T cell receptor beta chains were read from a single sample in a study of blood T cell repertoires in COVID-19. Some clones are missing from TCRdb's copy, which holds only in-frame ones; the method was immunoSEQ multiplex PCR. The sample consists of about 200,000 clones, roughly 85% of them appearing once. Sequenced sample: peripheral blood. Source of these receptors: a woman in her seventies with COVID-19, enrolled during active disease. The CDR3 runs from the conserved cysteine through the conserved F or W. The D gene is left open where the match is weak. Clone size, where shown, is once, few, many, or a class for clones that have expanded.

CDR3 DNA,CDR3 protein,V gene,J gene,D gene,clone size
TGTGCCACCAGCGACCCCCAGGGGAGAGATACGCAGTATTTT,CATSDPQGRDTQYF,TRBV15,TRBJ2-3,NA,NA
TGTGCCAGCACAGGGGTTGCGGACACTGAAGCTTTCTTT,CASTGVADTEAFF,TRBV11-2,TRBJ1-1,NA,few
TGTGCCAGCAGTTACAGTCGGGAGACCCAGTACTTC,CASSYSRETQYF,TRBV6-2/TRBV6-3,TRBJ2-5,NA,NA
TGTGCCAGCAGCTTGACTCAAGAGACCCAGTACTTC,CASSLTQETQYF,TRBV5-6,TRBJ2-5,NA,NA
TGTGCCAGCAGTTGGTCTACTAGCGGGAGCAATGAGCAGTTCTTC,CASSWSTSGSNEQFF,TRBV27,TRBJ2-1,TRBD2,NA
TGTGCCAGCAGCTTTCTTCGGGGGGCGAACACCGGGGAGCTGTTTTTT,CASSFLRGANTGELFF,TRBV11-3,TRBJ2-2,TRBD2,once
TGTGCCAGCAGCCTCGGACAGGGGGAACGAAACACCATATATTTT,CASSLGQGERNTIYF,TRBV9,TRBJ1-3,TRBD1,NA
TGCGCCAGCAGCCAAGATCTGGACAGGTCTCAGCCCCAGCATTTT,CASSQDLDRSQPQHF,TRBV4-3,TRBJ1-5,TRBD1,NA
TGCGCCAGCAGCCCTTCTCAGGGGACGATTGCAACTAATGAAAAACTGTTTTTT,CASSPSQGTIATNEKLFF,TRBV5-1,TRBJ1-4,NA,NA
TGTGCCAGCAGCCGGTTGCGCACCGGGGAGCTGTTTTTT,CASSRLRTGELFF,TRBV6-2/TRBV6-3,TRBJ2-2,NA,NA
TGTGCCAGCTCACCAGGAGCAGGGGGCGGTGAGACCCAGTACTTC,CASSPGAGGGETQYF,TRBV18,TRBJ2-5,TRBD1,once
TGTGCCAGCAGCTCACAAGAGACCCAGTACTTC,CASSSQETQYF,TRBV7-6,TRBJ2-5,NA,NA
TGTGCCAGCAGCCCAGGACAGGGGGCCTATGGCTACACCTTC,CASSPGQGAYGYTF,TRBV28,TRBJ1-2,TRBD1,NA
TGTGCCAGCGGATCCGACAGGGAAGCTGAAAAACTGTTTTTT,CASGSDREAEKLFF,TRBV9,TRBJ1-4,TRBD1,few
TGTGCCAGCAGCTCCCTGTACACAGATACGCAGTATTTT,CASSSLYTDTQYF,TRBV5-6,TRBJ2-3,NA,once
TGTGCCAGCAGACCACAGGTTATTAGCAATCAGCCCCAGCATTTT,CASRPQVISNQPQHF,TRBV6-5,TRBJ1-5,NA,NA